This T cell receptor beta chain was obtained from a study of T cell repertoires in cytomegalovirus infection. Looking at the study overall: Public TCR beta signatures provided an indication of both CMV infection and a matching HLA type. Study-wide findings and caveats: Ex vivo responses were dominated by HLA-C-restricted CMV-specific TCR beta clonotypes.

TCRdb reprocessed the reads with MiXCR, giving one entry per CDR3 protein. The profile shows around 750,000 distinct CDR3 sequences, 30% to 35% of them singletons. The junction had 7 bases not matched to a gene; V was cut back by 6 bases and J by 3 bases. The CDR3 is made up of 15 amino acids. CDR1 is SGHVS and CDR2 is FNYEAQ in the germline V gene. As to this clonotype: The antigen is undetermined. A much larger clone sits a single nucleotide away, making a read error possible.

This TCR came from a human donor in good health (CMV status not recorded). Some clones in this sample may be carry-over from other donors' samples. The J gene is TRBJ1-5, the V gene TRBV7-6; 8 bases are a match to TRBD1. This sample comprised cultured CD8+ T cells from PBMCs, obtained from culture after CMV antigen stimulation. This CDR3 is CASRKTGAHNQPQHF. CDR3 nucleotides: TGTGCCAGCAGAAAGACAGGGGCTCACAATCAGCCCCAGCATTTT.